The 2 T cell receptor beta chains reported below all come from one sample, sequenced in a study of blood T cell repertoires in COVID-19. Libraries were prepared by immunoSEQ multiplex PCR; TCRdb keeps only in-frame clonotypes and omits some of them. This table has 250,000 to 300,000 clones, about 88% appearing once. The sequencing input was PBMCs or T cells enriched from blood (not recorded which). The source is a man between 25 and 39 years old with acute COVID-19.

As DNA, the CDR3 is TGTGCCAGCACCCCTGGAGCGTTTGGCGAGCAGTACGTC. The encoded protein is CASTPGAFGEQYV. The chain employs TRBV6-2 or TRBV6-3 and TRBJ2-7, with unresolved D. Germline values: CDR1 MNHEY, CDR2 SVGEGT. V lost 7 bases and J 6 bases, leaving 16 bases between the germline ends. CDR3 length equals 13 residues.

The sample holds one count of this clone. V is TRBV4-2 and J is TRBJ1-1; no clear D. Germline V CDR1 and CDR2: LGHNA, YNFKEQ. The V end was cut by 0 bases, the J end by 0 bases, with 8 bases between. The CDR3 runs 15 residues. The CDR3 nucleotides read TGTGCCAGCAGCCAAGAGAGCGCTATGAACACTGAAGCTTTCTTT. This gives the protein CASSQESAMNTEAFF.